These 7 T cell receptor beta chains came from one sample sequenced in a study of response to subunit inactivated influenza vaccine. TCRdb called the RT-PCR reads again in MiXCR, with one record for every CDR3 protein. The sample includes about 780,000 distinct CDR3 sequences, around a sixth of them seen just once. This specimen consisted of PBMCs from blood, obtained roughly 5 days after vaccination. These TCRs come from a man between 45 and 60 years old who received an inactivated influenza vaccine.

The rearrangement joins TRBV7-8 to TRBJ1-3; 8 positions match TRBD1. The germline CDR1 and CDR2 sequences are SGHVS and FQNEAQ. The CDR3 is 15 residues long. V shed 4 bases and J 9 bases; nucleotides not matched to a gene: 11. As DNA, the CDR3 is TGTGCCAGCAGCTCAGCGACAGGGGTTTACACCACCATATATTTT. Its translation: CASSSATGVYTTIYF.

This clonotype appeared a few times. The chain carries TRBV11-2 and TRBJ2-1; D is possibly TRBD2 (6 bases). This CDR3 contains 15 residues. V shed 10 bases and J shed 3 bases, with 19 bases lying between them. The germline gives CDR1 SGHAT, CDR2 FQNNGV. CDR3 nucleotide sequence: TGTGCCACTACCGCTGGGCGGGGCAGCTACAATGAGCAGTTCTTC. Protein sequence: CATTAGRGSYNEQFF.

The V call is TRBV5-1, the J call TRBJ2-7; D is ambiguous. The CDR3 is 14 residues long. Looked up from germline, CDR1 is SGHRS and CDR2 is YFSETQ. Trimming took off 0 bases at V and 3 bases at J, with 10 bases between the two ends. CDR3 DNA: TGCGCCAGCAGCTTGGCCGGAAGCATCTACGAGCAGTACTTC. Translating gives CASSLAGSIYEQYF.

The chain is built from TRBV12-3 or TRBV12-4 and TRBJ1-5; no definite D call. The CDR3 covers 15 residues. V lost 6 bases and J lost 0, with 12 bases in between. CDR3 protein: CASSLSGSSNQPQHF. The CDR3 nucleotides read TGTGCCAGCAGCTTATCCGGGAGTAGCAATCAGCCCCAGCATTTT.

There are many counts of this clonotype. CDR3 loop: CSAEPPGHFEKLFF. The CDR3, as DNA: TGCAGTGCTGAACCCCCGGGACATTTTGAAAAACTGTTTTTT. The rearrangement joins TRBV20-1 to TRBJ1-4, with D perhaps matching TRBD1 (6 bases). Germline values: CDR1 DFQATT, CDR2 SNEGSKA (reference sequence). The V end lost 5 bases, the J end lost 7 bases, and 17 bases lay between the germline ends. This CDR3 has 14 amino acids.

The gene calls are TRBV14 and TRBJ2-6; the D gene is possibly TRBD2 (7 bases). Trimming pared 5 bases from V and 0 bases from J, leaving 17 bases between. The CDR3 covers 18 residues. CDR1 is SGHDN, CDR2 FVKESK, per germline. The CDR3 DNA reads as TGTGCCAGCAGCAGGGGGGGACTTAGGTTCTCTGGGGCCAACGTCCTGACTTTC. This codes for CASSRGGLRFSGANVLTF.

The chain couples TRBV7-2 to TRBJ1-6; D is perhaps TRBD1 (5 bases). The ends were cut back, 0 bases at V and 3 bases at J, with 6 bases in the middle. Germline assignment: CDR1 SGHTA and CDR2 FQGNSA. The CDR3 totals 15 residues. The CDR3 nucleotides read TGTGCCAGCAGCTTAGCCAGGGTCTATAATTCACCCCTCCACTTT. Protein: CASSLARVYNSPLHF.